The 19 T cell receptor beta chains below were found in one sample sequenced in a study of human T cells and chemical hapten exposure (dated by TCRdb to the early 2020s). What this sample's time point label stands for: patch test 3, about 24 weeks after DPC sensitization. The treatment or condition tag for this specimen amounts to: therapeutic diphenylcyclopropenone sensitization with weekly scalp DPC. The protocol used for the library was RACE. TCRdb shows the sequencer as NextSeq 500. The raw public reads went through TCRdb reprocessing: fastp at Q25, MiXCR clone calling, in-frame beta chains kept. Merged by CDR3 protein, the rows form single entries marked with the most common genes and DNA. For this sample the table gives under 130,000 distinct CDR3 sequences, of which 30% to 35% were detected only once. About 2.7% of the sample goes to the ten largest clones. This material consisted of whole blood, taken in connection with sensitization to the hapten diphenylcyclopropenone (DPC). The receptor source for this set is a middle-aged man with alopecia areata. Some clones in this sample may be carry-over from other donors' samples.

This clonotype has more than one count but fewer than ten. The chain employs TRBV9 and TRBJ2-1; 8 positions agree with TRBD2. There are 15 residues in the CDR3. Losses at the gene ends were 0 bases for V and 8 bases for J; bases not matched to a gene: 7. Germline lookup yields CDR1 SGDLS and CDR2 YYNGEE. The CDR3 DNA reads as TGTGCCAGCAGCGTAGGGGTCGGGAGGGTGCATGAGCAGTTCTTC. Its protein product is CASSVGVGRVHEQFF.

The chain links TRBV20-1 to TRBJ2-7; perhaps TRBD2 as D (5 bases). The CDR3 sequence is 14 residues long. The germline V gene encodes CDR1 DFQATT and CDR2 SNEGSKA (reference sequence). Trimming pared 0 bases from V and 2 bases from J, leaving 11 bases between. DNA for the CDR3: TGCAGTGCTAGAGATCCCGGCGGGCCCTACGAGCAGTACTTC. Its protein is CSARDPGGPYEQYF.

J is TRBJ1-1 and V is TRBV6-2 or TRBV6-3, with D hard to call. V lost 4 bases and J 1 base, leaving 13 bases between the germline ends. The V gene's germline CDR1 is MNHEY and CDR2 SVGEGT. CDR3 length: 15 amino acids. CDR3 sequence (DNA): TGTGCCAGCAGTTCGATCGTCCAGCAGAACACTGAAGCTTTCTTT. Its protein is CASSSIVQQNTEAFF.

The chain joins TRBV4-3 to TRBJ2-3, with no clear D. This CDR3 contains 13 residues. Germline V CDR1 and CDR2: LGHNA, YSLEER. V lost 5 bases to trimming and J lost 4 bases, with 10 bases between them. This chain's CDR3 is CASSEWNSDTQYF. CDR3 in DNA: TGCGCCAGCAGCGAATGGAATTCAGATACGCAGTATTTT.

This clonotype was counted between two and nine times. The chain combines TRBV5-6 with TRBJ2-3; D tentatively reads TRBD1 or TRBD2 (6 bases each). V lost 0 bases and J 4 bases, leaving 12 bases between the germline ends. Germline V lookup: CDR1 SGHDT, CDR2 YYEEEE. This CDR3 spans 15 amino acids. Here the CDR3 DNA reads TGTGCCAGCAGCTTGGCCGGGGGCGCGGCAGATACGCAGTATTTT. Its protein is CASSLAGGAADTQYF.

The chain carries TRBV6-5 and TRBJ2-1; D possibly corresponds to TRBD1 (7 bases). This CDR3 is 17 amino acids long. Per the germline V gene, CDR1 is MNHEY and CDR2 is SVGAGI. Trimming removed 2 bases at V and 2 bases at J, with 16 bases between. The CDR3 sequence is CASSYNRLDRAYNEQFF. DNA for the CDR3: TGTGCCAGCAGTTACAACCGACTAGACAGGGCCTACAATGAGCAGTTCTTC.

The rearrangement joins TRBV9 to TRBJ2-7; D ambiguous. Between the trimmed V and J ends, which lost 3 bases and 3 bases, there was a span of 7 bases. Germline V gene sequence: CDR1 SGDLS, CDR2 YYNGEE. This CDR3 has 12 amino acids. CDR3 in amino acids: CASSANGYEQYF. The CDR3 nucleotides read TGTGCCAGCAGCGCTAACGGCTACGAGCAGTACTTC.

This chain connects TRBV29-1 to TRBJ2-1; 7 bases are a match to TRBD2. From germline, CDR1 is SQVTM and CDR2 ANQGSEA. This CDR3 is built from 13 residues. The V and J ends lost 4 bases and 9 bases, in that order; junction bases with no gene match: 9. CDR3 in DNA: TGCAGCGTTGGTGGGGGAGGGCCTAGTGAGCAGTTCTTC. It is translated as CSVGGGGPSEQFF.

V and J are TRBV9 and TRBJ2-5, with 8 bases matching TRBD1. Germline loops: CDR1 SGDLS, CDR2 YYNGEE. J gave up 5 bases and V 2 bases, and 8 bases lay outside the gene matches. There are 15 residues in the CDR3. The CDR3, as DNA: TGTGCCAGCAGCGTGGCAGGACAGGGCCAGGAGACCCAGTACTTC. It is translated as CASSVAGQGQETQYF.

As for this clonotype: A junction end diverges from the germline sequence, so it may reflect a read error. The genes are TRBV5-1 and TRBJ2-7; the match to TRBD1 covers 10 bases. The CDR3 extends over 13 amino acids. Germline V gives CDR1 SGHRS, CDR2 YFSETQ. CDR3 residues: CASSYAPGQGYFF. The CDR3 nucleotides are TGCGCCAGCAGCTATGCTCCGGGACAGGGGTATTTCTTC.

A remark on this clonotype: At one of its ends the junction is not consistent with the germline gene, which may arise from a read error. V gene TRBV7-9 combines with J gene TRBJ2-4; 8 bases line up with TRBD1. The CDR3 covers 12 residues. Germline values: CDR1 SEHNR, CDR2 FQNEAQ (reference sequence). The CDR3 loop is CASSPGRQGANF. The CDR3 nucleotides read TGTGCCAGCAGCCCGGGGCGGCAGGGGGCAAACTTC.

V gene TRBV27 combines with J gene TRBJ1-5, with 7 positions matching TRBD1. V gave up 5 bases and J gave up 4 bases; unmatched junction bases: 17. This CDR3 contains 18 residues. Germline-derived CDR1 and CDR2 are MNHEY and SMNVEV (reference sequence). In DNA, the CDR3 is TGTGCCAGCAGTCTCAGAGGACAGGCCACGGGGATAAATCAGCCCCAGCATTTT. Its translation is CASSLRGQATGINQPQHF.

This clonotype was observed a few times. This sequence joins TRBV20-1 and TRBJ2-3; D unresolved. Germline lookup yields CDR1 DFQATT and CDR2 SNEGSKA (reference sequence). CDR3 length: 15 residues. V was cut by 6 bases and J by 2 bases, with 18 bases left in between. The CDR3 loop is CSASDTNGPTDTQYF. CDR3 DNA sequence: TGCAGTGCCAGCGATACTAACGGACCCACAGATACGCAGTATTTT.

The V gene is TRBV12-3 or TRBV12-4, the J gene TRBJ1-4, with 7 bases fitting TRBD1. The CDR3 loop spans 13 amino acids. Germline trimming cut 6 bases from V and 7 bases from J; bases unmatched to any gene: 5. CDR3 residues: CASSVGGGEKLFF. Here the CDR3 DNA reads TGTGCCAGCAGCGTAGGGGGCGGTGAAAAACTGTTTTTT.

The J gene is TRBJ2-7, the V gene TRBV12-3 or TRBV12-4, with 11 positions matching TRBD1. The CDR3 spans 14 residues. The trim removed 4 bases at V and 6 bases at J, leaving 5 bases unmatched. The CDR3 spells CASSWGQGGVEQYV. The CDR3 region has the DNA TGTGCCAGCAGTTGGGGACAGGGGGGAGTCGAGCAGTACGTC.

The CDR3, as DNA: TGCGCCAGCAGCATCCAGGGCGCCGATACGCAGTATTTT. It yields the protein CASSIQGADTQYF. This sequence joins TRBV5-1 and TRBJ2-3, with D possibly being TRBD1 (5 bases). In germline, CDR1 is SGHRS, CDR2 YFSETQ. The CDR3 runs 13 residues. The V end was cut by 4 bases, the J end by 6 bases, with 12 bases between.

The CDR3 spells CSARIGTFNSPLHF. The DNA for the CDR3 is TGCAGTGCTCGTATCGGGACCTTTAATTCACCCCTCCACTTT. J is TRBJ1-6 and V is TRBV20-1, with D maybe TRBD1 (5 bases). CDR1 and CDR2 from the germline V gene are DFQATT and SNEGSKA (reference sequence). There are 14 residues in the CDR3. V was clipped by 5 bases and J by 6 bases, with 14 bases between them.

The chain links TRBV6-2 or TRBV6-3 to TRBJ2-3; 11 bases fit TRBD2. This CDR3 spans 14 amino acids. The germline gives CDR1 MNHEY, CDR2 SVGEGT. Trimming removed 7 bases from V and 1 base from J; junction bases left unmatched: 1. The DNA for the CDR3 is TGTGCCAGCAAACTAGCGGGGGGCACAGATACGCAGTATTTT. Protein product: CASKLAGGTDTQYF.

This clonotype is a singleton in its sample. The J gene is TRBJ1-4, the V gene TRBV29-1; 7 bases match TRBD1. V shed 6 bases, J shed 0 bases, and the junction held 13 bases outside the gene matches. This CDR3 has 17 amino acids. Germline V gene data show CDR1 as SQVTM and CDR2 as ANQGSEA. In DNA form, the CDR3 reads TGCAGCGTAACCTCCTTCGGGACAGACCCAACTAATGAAAAACTGTTTTTT. Translated, it gives CSVTSFGTDPTNEKLFF. Full variable domain (outside the CDR3, taken from reference TRBV29-1 and TRBJ1-4): SAVISQKPSRDICQRGTSLTIQCQVDSQVTMMFWYRQQPGQSLTLIATANQGSEATYESGFVIDKFPISRPNLTFSTLTVSNMSPEDSSIYLCSVTSFGTDPTNEKLFFGSGTQLSVL.